The 21 T cell receptor beta chains below all came from one sample that was sequenced in a study of cytomegalovirus exposure and HLA in healthy donors. Both 60 Vbeta primers and 13 Jbeta primers went into the PCR. Here immunoSEQ multiplex PCR was the method, and the copy in TCRdb shows in-frame clones only, minus some. The profile shows about 120,000 clones, around 80% of them singletons. Sequencing was performed on PBMCs. The receptors here all came from a woman in her thirties or forties in good health and CMV-seropositive.

V and J are TRBV21-1 and TRBJ1-1; the table's D call, TRBD1, was not checked against the DNA. TRBV21-1 is described as a pseudogene. This CDR3 comprises 14 residues. The DNA for the CDR3 is TGTGCCAGCAGCAAACTGATCCAGGGATCTGAAGCTTTCTTT. This translates into CASSKLIQGSEAFF.

The chain has TRBV27 and TRBJ2-1, with 7 bases aligning to TRBD2. From germline, CDR1 is MNHEY and CDR2 SMNVEV (reference sequence). V lost 8 bases to trimming and J lost 2 bases; unmatched junction nucleotides: 6. CDR3 size: 14 residues. The CDR3 region is CASAGGGAYNEQFF. In nucleotides, the CDR3 is TGTGCCAGCGCCGGTGGGGGGGCCTACAATGAGCAGTTCTTC.

J is TRBJ2-7 and V is TRBV7-9; TRBD2 matches 11 bases. This CDR3 is 15 amino acids long. Germline loops: CDR1 SEHNR, CDR2 FQNEAQ (reference sequence). The ends lost 1 base at V and 6 bases at J; junction bases unmatched: 5. CDR3 DNA sequence: TGTGCCAGCAGCTTAGGGGGACTAGCGGTGGCCGAGCAGTACTTC. It is translated as CASSLGGLAVAEQYF.

This clone is a singleton in its sample. This chain connects TRBV5-1 to TRBJ2-7, with D hard to call. The germline V gene encodes CDR1 SGHRS and CDR2 YFSETQ. The CDR3 extends over 11 amino acids. With 4 bases removed from V and 6 bases from J, the gap between germline ends came to 8 bases. The CDR3 sequence is CASSALGEQYF. The CDR3 nucleotides read TGCGCCAGCAGCGCGCTAGGCGAGCAGTACTTC.

The chain links TRBV6-6 to TRBJ2-5; 8 bases agree with TRBD2. Germline V gives CDR1 MNHNY, CDR2 SVGAGI (reference sequence). The CDR3 has 16 residues. Losses at the gene ends were 0 bases for V and 2 bases for J; bases not matched to a gene: 5. The CDR3 loop is CASSYSTSGRQETQYF. CDR3 in DNA: TGTGCCAGCAGTTACTCTACGAGCGGGAGACAAGAGACCCAGTACTTC.

The J gene is TRBJ1-6, the V gene TRBV7-2; 7 bases line up with TRBD1. The germline V gene has CDR1 SGHTA and CDR2 FQGNSA. V gave up 5 bases and J gave up 4 bases; unmatched junction bases: 8. There are 16 residues in the CDR3. The CDR3 reads CASSQGQSGYNSPLHF. The CDR3 bases are TGTGCCAGCAGCCAGGGACAGTCTGGGTATAATTCACCCCTCCACTTT.

This clone was counted between two and nine times. The chain recombines TRBV7-6 with TRBJ2-7, with D possibly TRBD1 on 6 matching bases. CDR3 length equals 15 residues. Trimming shortened V by 2 bases and J by 5 bases, and 16 bases separated the two germline ends. Germline values: CDR1 SGHVS, CDR2 FNYEAQ. CDR3 loop: CASSLYRQGSDEQYF. The DNA of the CDR3 is TGTGCCAGCAGCTTATATCGGCAGGGGAGTGACGAGCAGTACTTC.

This clone was found once. The CDR3 protein is CASSLEGTGRHTQYF. The CDR3 nucleotides read TGCGCCAGCAGCTTGGAAGGGACAGGAAGACATACGCAGTATTTT. This chain uses TRBV5-1 with TRBJ2-3, with 8 nucleotides matching TRBD1. CDR3 length equals 15 residues. Looked up from germline, CDR1 is SGHRS and CDR2 is YFSETQ. Trimming cost V 0 bases and J 7 bases; bases outside gene matches: 7.

The CDR3 DNA sequence: TGTGCCTGGAGTGTACCCTCAGGGGCAGAAAAACTGTTTTTT. This sequence encodes CAWSVPSGAEKLFF. This chain joins TRBV30 and TRBJ1-4; maybe TRBD1 (6 bases). Germline V lookup: CDR1 GTSNPN, CDR2 SVGIG (reference sequence). Between the trimmed V and J ends, which lost 0 bases and 8 bases, there was a span of 13 bases. The CDR3 contains 14 residues.

The chain has TRBV5-1 and TRBJ2-7; the match to TRBD1 covers 10 bases. CDR1 and CDR2 (germline): SGHRS, YFSETQ. The CDR3 runs 16 residues. Trimming at V came to 4 bases and at J to 2 bases, leaving 9 bases not matched to a gene. CDR3 residues: CASSLESGTGAYEQYF. The CDR3 DNA follows: TGCGCCAGCAGCCTGGAGTCCGGGACAGGGGCCTACGAGCAGTACTTC.

This sequence joins TRBV19 and TRBJ2-7; a possible D gene is TRBD2 (5 bases). The CDR3 has 14 amino acids. Germline loops: CDR1 LNHDA, CDR2 SQIVND (reference sequence). Trimming pared 8 bases from V and 4 bases from J, leaving 18 bases between. The CDR3 coding sequence is TGTGCCAGTTCCCGAGCGGAAGAAGCATACGAGCAGTACTTC. This translates into CASSRAEEAYEQYF.

This chain joins TRBV5-4 and TRBJ1-1; a possible D gene is TRBD1 (6 bases). Deletions cut 4 bases from V and 0 bases from J, with 13 bases between. This CDR3 is 15 amino acids long. The germline CDR1 and CDR2 sequences are SGHNT and YYREEE (reference sequence). The CDR3 is CASSLQQGLNTEAFF. CDR3 DNA: TGTGCCAGCAGCCTCCAACAGGGATTGAACACTGAAGCTTTCTTT.

This chain joins TRBV7-3 and TRBJ2-3, with D uncertain. V shed 5 bases and J shed 5 bases, with 11 bases lying between them. In germline, CDR1 is SGHTA, CDR2 FQGTGA. The CDR3 runs to 13 residues. CDR3 sequence reads: CASSAPPGDTQYF. The CDR3 nucleotides read TGTGCCAGCAGCGCCCCTCCAGGAGATACGCAGTATTTT. Filled out from reference TRBV7-3 and TRBJ2-3, the complete variable domain reads GAGVSQTPSNKVTEKGKYVELRCDPISGHTALYWYRQSLGQGPEFLIYFQGTGAADDSGLPNDRFFAVRPEGSVSTLKIQRTERGDSAVYLCASSAPPGDTQYFGPGTRLTVL.

The chain employs TRBV7-2 and TRBJ1-2; TRBD1 matches at 8 bases. Unmatched junction bases numbered 4, after V lost 3 bases and J lost 4 bases. The length of the CDR3 is 14 residues. CDR1 is SGHTA, CDR2 FQGNSA, per germline. CDR3 protein: CASSFQQGGYGYTF. As DNA, the CDR3 is TGTGCCAGCAGCTTTCAACAGGGGGGCTATGGCTACACCTTC.

The chain employs TRBV6-1 and TRBJ2-7, with D perhaps matching TRBD1 (6 bases). Germline V gene sequence: CDR1 MNHNS, CDR2 SASEGT. V dropped 6 bases and J dropped 0 bases, with 9 bases sitting between them. The CDR3 has 13 amino acids. DNA for the CDR3: TGTGCCAGCAGACGGGACAACTCCTACGAGCAGTACTTC. The encoded protein is CASRRDNSYEQYF.

This clone was seen a single time. The V and J genes are TRBV5-1 and TRBJ2-5; 7 positions agree with TRBD2. This CDR3 has 13 residues. V lost 6 bases to trimming and J lost 0 bases; unmatched junction nucleotides: 2. Germline CDR1 is SGHRS and CDR2 is YFSETQ. The CDR3 loop reads CASTRGDQETQYF. DNA of the CDR3: TGCGCCAGCACCCGGGGGGACCAAGAGACCCAGTACTTC.

The chain is built from TRBV5-1 and TRBJ2-7; the match to TRBD1 covers 7 bases. Germline-derived CDR1 and CDR2 are SGHRS and YFSETQ. The CDR3 sequence is 14 residues long. V lost 3 bases and J lost 4; bases outside the gene matches: 7. The CDR3 spells CASSSGTAKYEQYF. CDR3 nucleotides: TGCGCCAGCAGCTCCGGGACAGCAAAATACGAGCAGTACTTC. The full variable domain, rest sourced from reference TRBV5-1 and TRBJ2-7, is KAGVTQTPRYLIKTRGQQVTLSCSPISGHRSVSWYQQTPGQGLQFLFEYFSETQRNKGNFPGRFSGRQFSNSRSEMNVSTLELGDSALYLCASSSGTAKYEQYFGPGTRLTVT.

The chain recombines TRBV5-6 with TRBJ2-7; 7 positions agree with TRBD1. CDR3 length equals 14 residues. V lost 2 bases, J lost 0 bases, and 2 bases stayed unmatched. Per the germline V gene, CDR1 is SGHDT and CDR2 is YYEEEE. For the CDR3, the DNA is TGTGCCAGCAGCTTTCCAGGGGGCTCCTACGAGCAGTACTTC. It translates to CASSFPGGSYEQYF.

J is TRBJ1-5 and V is TRBV7-9, with a weak D call TRBD1 (6 bases). V was shortened by 7 bases and J by 3 bases, with 10 bases between the two germline ends. The CDR3 runs 13 residues. Germline CDR1 is SEHNR and CDR2 is FQNEAQ (reference sequence). The CDR3 loop reads CASTRDNNQPQHF. The CDR3 DNA sequence: TGTGCCAGCACCCGGGACAACAATCAGCCCCAGCATTTT.

This clone was picked up a small number of times. The chain couples TRBV5-1 to TRBJ2-5, with 9 bases matching TRBD1. This CDR3 has 15 amino acids. Trimming at V came to 4 bases and at J to 0 bases, leaving 4 bases not matched to a gene. Per the germline V gene, CDR1 is SGHRS and CDR2 is YFSETQ. The CDR3 bases are TGCGCCAGCAGCCCTTGGGACAGGGACCAAGAGACCCAGTACTTC. Its translation: CASSPWDRDQETQYF.

The CDR3 is CASSQDAGGYYNEQFF. DNA for the CDR3: TGTGCCAGCAGCCAAGATGCGGGGGGATATTACAATGAGCAGTTCTTC. The rearrangement uses TRBV14 and TRBJ2-1; 8 bases align to TRBD2. The CDR3 consists of 16 residues. V was clipped by 0 bases and J by 4 bases; unmatched bases: 5. Germline CDR1 reads SGHDN; CDR2 reads FVKESK. The entire variable domain, with the rest obtained from reference TRBV14 and TRBJ2-1, is as follows: EAGVTQFPSHSVIEKGQTVTLRCDPISGHDNLYWYRRVMGKEIKFLLHFVKESKQDESGMPNNRFLAERTGGTYSTLKVQPAELEDSGVYFCASSQDAGGYYNEQFFGPGTRLTVL.